This T cell receptor (beta chain) comes out of a study of CD8+ T cells in alopecia areata. The study, taken as a whole, reports: Scalp clonality and expanded CD8+ clones among the top 100 showed significant decreases with tofacitinib.

About this clone: No antigen is known for it.

Treatment specified: oral pan-JAK inhibitor, 5-10 mg twice daily. Cell sorting was applied to PBMCs, and CD4+ and CD8+ T cells were collected. The V gene lost 0 bases and the J gene lost 3 bases, with 18 bases spanning the gap. CDR3 length: 17 amino acids. Isolated RNA was reverse transcribed into cDNA used as the sequencing template. The repertoire was sequenced with immunoSEQ multiplex PCR; TCRdb's copy has only in-frame clones and lacks some. There are approximately 300,000 clones in the sample; 58% occur only once, and under 2% lies in the top ten. The rearrangement links TRBV23-1 to TRBJ2-7; either TRBD1 or TRBD2 may fit D (7 bases each). TRBV23-1 is an ORF; its function is uncertain. This specimen consisted of CD4+ T cells sorted from blood, obtained at week 24, from a patient treated with tofacitinib. This receptor was taken from a human donor with alopecia areata. The CDR3 sequence is CASSQSQYQGEGYEQYF. The CDR3 DNA is TGCGCCAGCAGTCAATCTCAGTACCAGGGGGAGGGCTACGAGCAGTACTTC.